The clone carrying this T cell receptor beta chain occurred many times. V trimming: 4 bases; J trimming: 2 bases; junction bases outside the gene matches: 8. The CDR3 covers 15 residues. CDR1 is SGDLS, CDR2 YYNGEE, per germline. RNA transcripts served as the template for amplifying TCR beta CDR3 regions. A first-round RT-PCR of the TCR CDR3 used the HTBI primer set. TCRdb re-called the multiplex PCR reads with MiXCR, one entry per CDR3 protein. This table has 220,000 or so distinct CDR3 sequences, around 15% appearing once. This entry comes from a study of T cells in Graves' hyperthyroidism and ophthalmopathy.

The chain has TRBV9 and TRBJ2-5; 7 bases align to TRBD2. The specimen was blood. The origin of this receptor is a young woman with Graves' ophthalmopathy. CDR3 amino acids: CASSPRIGGQETQYF. The CDR3 coding sequence is TGTGCCAGCAGCCCCCGGATCGGGGGGCAAGAGACCCAGTACTTC.